The sequence of this T cell receptor (beta chain) was determined in a study of graft-versus-host responses after intestinal transplantation. General study results and limits: Recipient marrow contained GvH clones, some of which appeared first in ileum or blood. Circulating GvH clone levels at their peak were associated with HvG declines (early post-transplant).

Profiled with immunoSEQ multiplex PCR; TCRdb holds only in-frame clones, not every one. The sample holds about 36,000 clones; around 94% are singletons and the top ten take around 0.2%. Points on this clone: Its specificity is unknown.

Material: unstimulated CD4+ T cells sorted from spleen or lymph node cells, obtained before transplant. The TCR comes from a human donor who was the organ donor for an intestinal transplant.

The CDR3 protein is CASPLGGGKLFF. For the CDR3, the DNA is TGTGCCAGCCCCTTGGGAGGGGGGAAACTGTTTTTT. This chain uses TRBV14 with TRBJ1-4; weak D call: TRBD1 (6 bases). The CDR3 has 12 amino acids. Trimming pared 8 bases from V and 11 bases from J, leaving 15 bases between. Germline loops: CDR1 SGHDN, CDR2 FVKESK. Based on the CDR3 plus reference TRBV14 and TRBJ1-4, the full variable domain is EAGVTQFPSHSVIEKGQTVTLRCDPISGHDNLYWYRRVMGKEIKFLLHFVKESKQDESGMPNNRFLAERTGGTYSTLKVQPAELEDSGVYFCASPLGGGKLFFGSGTQLSVL.